The 14 T cell receptor beta chains in this list originate from one sample, sequenced in a study of control samples from healthy donors and cancer patients. Libraries were prepared by immunoSEQ multiplex PCR; TCRdb keeps only in-frame clonotypes and omits some of them. The sample includes about 120,000 clones, around 89% of them seen just once. The sample taken for sequencing was blood. These TCRs come from a woman aged 70-85 years in good health.

This clone was observed a handful of times. The CDR3, as DNA: TGTGCCAGCAGCTTAGCAGGGGGAGGCAATAATTCACCCCTCCACTTT. This encodes CASSLAGGGNNSPLHF. The gene calls are TRBV7-9 and TRBJ1-6; TRBD1 is a possible D gene (6 bases). V was shortened by 0 bases and J by 5 bases, with 11 bases between the two germline ends. Per the germline V gene, CDR1 is SEHNR and CDR2 is FQNEAQ (reference sequence). The CDR3 consists of 16 residues.

CDR3 residues: CASSLNGIQETQYF. The CDR3 nucleotides read TGTGCCAGCAGCTTAAATGGCATCCAAGAGACCCAGTACTTC. This chain connects TRBV7-2 to TRBJ2-5; D call uncertain. Germline assignment: CDR1 SGHTA and CDR2 FQGNSA. Trimming pared 2 bases from V and 1 base from J, leaving 8 bases between. The CDR3 contains 14 residues. Filled out from reference TRBV7-2 and TRBJ2-5, the complete variable domain reads GAGVSQSPSNKVTEKGKDVELRCDPISGHTALYWYRQSLGQGLEFLIYFQGNSAPDKSGLPSDRFSAERTGGSVSTLTIQRTQQEDSAVYLCASSLNGIQETQYFGPGTRLLVL.

The chain couples TRBV15 to TRBJ2-7; D possibly corresponds to TRBD2 (5 bases). The CDR3 has 17 residues. From germline, CDR1 is LNHNV and CDR2 YYDKDF (reference sequence). The ends were cut back, 1 base at V and 6 bases at J, with 22 bases in the middle. The CDR3 nucleotides are TGTGCCACCAGCAGAGCCCGCCCCGGGCGGGCTGACGGCGAGCAGTACTTC. Translation: CATSRARPGRADGEQYF.

This clone was picked up one time. V gene TRBV5-1 combines with J gene TRBJ2-5; D is perhaps TRBD1 or TRBD2 (6 bases each). Germline CDR1 SGHRS, CDR2 YFSETQ. V was trimmed by 0 bases and J by 5 bases, leaving 14 bases between them. The CDR3 spans 15 residues. This CDR3 reads CASSLAHQGGETQYF. CDR3 bases: TGCGCCAGCAGCTTGGCCCACCAAGGGGGGGAGACCCAGTACTTC.

The gene calls are TRBV4-3 and TRBJ2-7; TRBD1 aligns across 9 bases. Losses at the gene ends were 1 base for V and 2 bases for J; bases not matched to a gene: 3. The germline V gene has CDR1 LGHNA and CDR2 YSLEER. This CDR3 comprises 15 residues. The CDR3 sequence: CASSQAGQGAYEQYF. DNA of the CDR3: TGCGCCAGCAGCCAAGCGGGACAGGGAGCCTACGAGCAGTACTTC.

This chain joins TRBV19 and TRBJ1-2, with 11 bases lining up with TRBD1. Looked up from germline, CDR1 is LNHDA and CDR2 is SQIVND (reference sequence). V lost 7 bases and J lost 3; bases outside the gene matches: 7. The CDR3 covers 15 residues. CDR3 residues: CASTKDRGLDYGYTF. The CDR3 coding sequence is TGTGCCAGTACTAAGGACAGGGGGCTTGACTATGGCTACACCTTC.

The V gene is TRBV19, the J gene TRBJ2-5, with TRBD2 matching 9 bases. From germline, CDR1 is LNHDA and CDR2 SQIVND (reference sequence). The length of the CDR3 is 15 residues. V dropped 2 bases and J dropped 5; count of bases not matched to a gene: 6. The CDR3 is CASSIRRGGQETQYF. CDR3 nucleotides: TGTGCCAGTAGTATACGGCGGGGGGGGCAGGAGACCCAGTACTTC.

The CDR3 protein is CASSQGQGMNYGYTF. Written as DNA, the CDR3 is TGTGCCAGCAGCCAAGGGCAGGGGATGAACTATGGCTACACCTTC. The V call is TRBV3-1 (or the pseudogene TRBV3-2), the J call TRBJ1-2; D is perhaps TRBD1 (6 bases). Trimming left V 1 base short and J 2 bases short, with 11 bases between. The CDR3 is 15 residues long. Germline V lookup: CDR1 LGHDT, CDR2 YNNKEL (reference sequence).

The rearrangement joins TRBV23-1 to TRBJ2-1; weak D call: TRBD2 (5 bases). TRBV23-1 is marked as an open reading frame, function uncertain. The V gene lost 3 bases and the J gene lost 2 bases, with 17 bases spanning the gap. CDR3 size: 17 residues. The CDR3 loop reads CASSHPPRGSAYNEQFF. CDR3 bases: TGCGCCAGCAGTCACCCGCCCCGGGGTTCAGCCTACAATGAGCAGTTCTTC.

J is TRBJ2-5 and V is TRBV19; 11 bases align to TRBD1. This CDR3 is 16 amino acids long. Germline CDR1 LNHDA, CDR2 SQIVND (reference sequence). The V and J ends lost 3 bases and 5 bases, in that order; junction bases with no gene match: 8. The CDR3 spells CASSMGTGGYRETQYF. The CDR3 region has the DNA TGTGCCAGTAGTATGGGGACAGGGGGTTATCGGGAGACCCAGTACTTC.

The rearrangement links TRBV6-5 to TRBJ1-5; D remains ambiguous. The CDR3 contains 15 residues. Germline-derived CDR1 and CDR2 are MNHEY and SVGAGI. V dropped 8 bases and J dropped 0 bases, with 14 bases sitting between them. The CDR3 nucleotides are TGTGCCAGCGCCTTCGCCAGGTCTAGCAATCAGCCCCAGCATTTT. It specifies CASAFARSSNQPQHF.

This CDR3 reads CASNNRDSYEQYF. The CDR3 DNA follows: TGTGCCAGCAACAATCGCGACTCCTACGAGCAGTACTTC. The chain employs TRBV12-3 or TRBV12-4 and TRBJ2-7; D not resolved. The V end lost 7 bases, the J end lost 0 bases, and 10 bases lay between the germline ends. This CDR3 comprises 13 residues.

V usage is TRBV7-9 and J usage is TRBJ1-2; TRBD1 matches at 8 bases. Germline V gene sequence: CDR1 SEHNR, CDR2 FQNEAQ (reference sequence). This CDR3 has 14 amino acids. Germline trimming cut 4 bases from V and 8 bases from J; bases unmatched to any gene: 9. CDR3 nucleotides: TGTGCCAGCAGCTCATACCACAGGGGGGAAGGCTACACCTTC. As protein: CASSSYHRGEGYTF.

The genes are TRBV5-1 and TRBJ2-7; 7 bases align to TRBD1. The CDR3 is 13 residues long. V shed 4 bases, J shed 2 bases, and the junction held 3 bases outside the gene matches. In germline, CDR1 is SGHRS, CDR2 YFSETQ. This CDR3 is CASSRDRPYEQYF. For the CDR3, the DNA is TGCGCCAGCAGCCGGGACAGACCCTACGAGCAGTACTTC.